This entry lists 2 T cell receptor beta chains sequenced from one sample in a study of shared clonotypes between healthy human individuals. CD45RO-negative, CCR7-selected cells formed the naive CD8 fraction, which excluded terminally differentiated effector memory CD45RA+ cells. Some clones are missing from TCRdb's copy, which holds only in-frame ones; the method was immunoSEQ multiplex PCR. The table has roughly 550,000 clones, 95% seen once; the top ten hold 0.11%. The sequenced material came from naive CD8+ T cells sorted from blood. These receptors all stem from a woman aged 30 to 39 in good health.

A single count supports this clone. The chain is built from TRBV9 and TRBJ1-1, with 8 bases fitting TRBD1. Trimming removed 0 bases from V and 2 bases from J; junction bases left unmatched: 6. Germline loops: CDR1 SGDLS, CDR2 YYNGEE. CDR3 length equals 16 residues. This chain's CDR3 is CASSVEAGGLNTEAFF. The CDR3 coding sequence is TGTGCCAGCAGCGTAGAGGCAGGGGGCCTTAACACTGAAGCTTTCTTT.

The chain has TRBV29-1 and TRBJ2-2; 7 bases align to TRBD1. V shed 4 bases, J shed 3 bases, and the junction held 2 bases outside the gene matches. Germline V gene lookup returns CDR1 SQVTM and CDR2 ANQGSEA. This CDR3 has 13 amino acids. The chain's CDR3 is CSVGDSYTGELFF. The DNA for the CDR3 is TGCAGCGTTGGGGACAGTTACACCGGGGAGCTGTTTTTT.